This TCR beta chain was documented in a study of cytomegalovirus exposure and HLA in healthy donors. Study-wide findings and caveats: An analysis that was carried out later associated 17,000 or so TCR beta sequences with HLA alleles at 0.05 false discovery rate. Altogether, 160 or so TCR beta chains were recorded as cytomegalovirus-associated.

The germline CDR1 and CDR2 sequences are LNHNV and YYDKDF (reference sequence). The CDR3 loop spans 15 amino acids. The V and J ends lost 1 base and 4 bases respectively, with 13 bases between them. Turning to this clone: Its antigen is still unknown.

Primers for the PCR totalled 60 Vbeta and 13 Jbeta. Sequencing used immunoSEQ multiplex PCR; TCRdb keeps in-frame clones, though not all of them. The table has some 150,000 clones, around 75% seen once. The chain recombines TRBV15 with TRBJ1-2, with D maybe TRBD1 (5 bases). This TCR was sampled from a young man in good health and CMV-seronegative. Input material: PBMCs. CDR3 in amino acids: CATSRAPTASYGYTF. In DNA form, the CDR3 reads TGTGCCACCAGCAGAGCGCCGACAGCGAGCTATGGCTACACCTTC.